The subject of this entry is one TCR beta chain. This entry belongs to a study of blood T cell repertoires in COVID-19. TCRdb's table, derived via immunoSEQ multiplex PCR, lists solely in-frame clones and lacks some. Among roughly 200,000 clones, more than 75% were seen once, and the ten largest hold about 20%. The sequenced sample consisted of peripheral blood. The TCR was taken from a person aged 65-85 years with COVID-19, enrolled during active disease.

This CDR3 reads CASRGDTNEKLFF. The CDR3 nucleotides are TGTGCCAGCAGGGGAGACACTAATGAAAAACTGTTTTTT. This chain connects TRBV2 to TRBJ1-4; D uncertain. Germline V gene sequence: CDR1 SNHLY, CDR2 FYNNEI. V was shortened by 6 bases and J by 2 bases, with 7 bases between the two germline ends. CDR3 length: 13 amino acids.